The sequence of this TCR beta chain was determined in a study of cytomegalovirus exposure and HLA in healthy donors. Overall study results and limits: Sequencing artifact likely explains a cluster of highly shared sequence variants.

Points on this clone: Its specificity is unknown.

PCR involved 60 Vbeta and 13 Jbeta primers. TCRdb keeps only in-frame clones here, not all; method: immunoSEQ multiplex PCR. The table shows about 170,000 clones, with over 75% occurring only once. Germline CDR1 reads KGHSH; CDR2 reads LQKENI. J lost 1 base, V lost 3 bases, and 24 bases had no gene match. This CDR3 region has 22 residues. The sample taken for sequencing was PBMCs. The receptor comes from a male donor in good health and CMV-seronegative. The chain uses TRBV18 and TRBJ1-1; 9 bases fit TRBD1. The CDR3 reads CASSPTPQNMKERQGGNTEAFF. CDR3 in DNA: TGTGCCAGCTCACCTACGCCCCAAAACATGAAAGAAAGACAGGGGGGGAACACTGAAGCTTTCTTT. The full variable domain, in which reference TRBV18 and TRBJ1-1 provide the parts outside the CDR3, is NAGVMQNPRHLVRRRGQEARLRCSPMKGHSHVYWYRQLPEEGLKFMVYLQKENIIDESGMPKERFSAEFPKEGPSILRIQQVVRGDSAAYFCASSPTPQNMKERQGGNTEAFFGQGTRLTVV.